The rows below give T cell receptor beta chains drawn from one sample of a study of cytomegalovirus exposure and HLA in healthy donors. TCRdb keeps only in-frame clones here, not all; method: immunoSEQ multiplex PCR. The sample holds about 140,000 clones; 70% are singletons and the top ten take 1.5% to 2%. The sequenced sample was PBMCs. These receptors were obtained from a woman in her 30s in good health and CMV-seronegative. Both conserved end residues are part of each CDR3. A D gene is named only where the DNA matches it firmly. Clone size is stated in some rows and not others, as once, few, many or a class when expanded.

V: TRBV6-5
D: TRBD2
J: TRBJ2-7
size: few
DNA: TGTGCCATCTGGGGGGGTTTGAATCCCTACGAGCAGTACTTC
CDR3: CAIWGGLNPYEQYF

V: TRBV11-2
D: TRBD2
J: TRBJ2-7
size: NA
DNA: TGTGCCAGCAGCCACATGGGCGGGACTAGCGGGAGAGGCGGAGAGCAGTACTTC
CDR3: CASSHMGGTSGRGGEQYF

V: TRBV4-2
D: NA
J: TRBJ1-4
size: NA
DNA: TGTGCCAGCAGCCAAGCTGGGAGGGCGGGTGAAAAACTGTTTTTT
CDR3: CASSQAGRAGEKLFF

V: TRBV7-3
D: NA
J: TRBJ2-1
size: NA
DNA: TGTGCCAGCAGCCCAGGACTTCGCAATGAGCAGTTCTTC
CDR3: CASSPGLRNEQFF

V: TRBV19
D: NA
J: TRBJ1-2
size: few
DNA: TGTGCCAGTAGTATAGGAGGAGGCTACACCTTC
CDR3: CASSIGGGYTF

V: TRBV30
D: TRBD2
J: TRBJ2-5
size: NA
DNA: TGTGCCTGGAGCGGATTAGCGGGAGGGCCGCGAGAGACCCAGTACTTC
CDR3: CAWSGLAGGPRETQYF

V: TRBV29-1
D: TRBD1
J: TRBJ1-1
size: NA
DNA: TGCAGCGTGTCGGGACAGTATAACACTGAAGCTTTCTTT
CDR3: CSVSGQYNTEAFF

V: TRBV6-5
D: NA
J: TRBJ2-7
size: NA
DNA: TGTGCCAGCAGTGGGGAGGGGGAGGGTTCCTACGAGCAGTACTTC
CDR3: CASSGEGEGSYEQYF

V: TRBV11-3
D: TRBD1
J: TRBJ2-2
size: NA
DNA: TGTGCCAGCAGCTTATCAACAGGGGGCAGTTACACCGGGGAGCTGTTTTTT
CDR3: CASSLSTGGSYTGELFF

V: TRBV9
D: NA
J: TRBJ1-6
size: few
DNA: TGTGCCAGCAGCCAATTCAGGGTTTCTTCTGGATCACCCCTCCACTTT
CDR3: CASSQFRVSSGSPLHF

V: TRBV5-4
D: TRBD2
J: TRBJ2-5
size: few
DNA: TGTGCCAGCAACTGGGGGGGTCCCGGGGAGACCCAGTACTTC
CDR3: CASNWGGPGETQYF

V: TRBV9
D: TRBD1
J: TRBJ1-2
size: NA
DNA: TGTGCCAGCAGCCCTGGGGACAGGGGGAACTATGGCTACACCTTC
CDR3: CASSPGDRGNYGYTF

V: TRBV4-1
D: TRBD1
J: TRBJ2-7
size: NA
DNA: TGCGCCAGCAGCAACCCGTCCGGGACAGGGTTCTACGAGCAGTACTTC
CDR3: CASSNPSGTGFYEQYF

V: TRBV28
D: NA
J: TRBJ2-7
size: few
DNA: TGTGCCAGCAGACGAGGCGTCTTAACCTACGAGCAGTACTTC
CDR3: CASRRGVLTYEQYF

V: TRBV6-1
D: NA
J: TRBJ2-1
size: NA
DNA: TGTGCCAGCAGTGAAGCTGGGAGCTCCTACAATGAGCAGTTCTTC
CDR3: CASSEAGSSYNEQFF